The 14 T cell receptor beta chains below come from one sample, sequenced in a study of T cells in Graves' hyperthyroidism and ophthalmopathy. RNA transcripts gave rise to amplified TCR beta CDR3 regions. The TCR CDR3 was amplified in a first-round RT-PCR using the HTBI primer set. TCRdb fed the multiplex PCR reads into MiXCR, producing one record per CDR3 protein. The sample has a few hundred thousand distinct CDR3 sequences, roughly a sixth seen once; the top ten hold approximately 30%. The sequenced sample consisted of blood. Receptors originate from a woman in her twenties or thirties with Graves' ophthalmopathy.

Many counts were recorded for this clonotype. This chain links TRBV19 with TRBJ2-5; D perhaps matches TRBD1 (6 bases). V shed 7 bases and J shed 5 bases, with 17 bases lying between them. Germline values: CDR1 LNHDA, CDR2 SQIVND (reference sequence). This CDR3 is built from 14 residues. CDR3 in amino acids: CASKREQGEETQYF. The CDR3 bases are TGTGCCAGTAAAAGGGAACAGGGAGAGGAGACCCAGTACTTC.

The V call is TRBV28, the J call TRBJ1-4; possibly TRBD1 for D (6 bases). V was cut by 6 bases and J by 2 bases, with 13 bases left in between. This CDR3 is built from 15 residues. CDR1 is MDHEN and CDR2 is SYDVKM in the germline V gene. The CDR3 nucleotides read TGTGCCAGCAGACCTACAGGGCAGACTAATGAAAAACTGTTTTTT. Protein product: CASRPTGQTNEKLFF.

The chain recombines TRBV20-1 with TRBJ2-7; D is unresolved. This CDR3 is 15 amino acids long. V shed 3 bases and J shed 0 bases, with 15 bases lying between them. Per the germline V gene, CDR1 is DFQATT and CDR2 is SNEGSKA (reference sequence). For the CDR3, the DNA is TGCAGTGCTAGTGGCCTTCGAACGAGCTCCTACGAGCAGTACTTC. Protein product: CSASGLRTSSYEQYF.

V is TRBV7-9 and J is TRBJ2-2, with D tentatively TRBD1 (6 bases). V was shortened by 5 bases and J by 1 base, with 11 bases between the two germline ends. Per the germline V gene, CDR1 is SEHNR and CDR2 is FQNEAQ (reference sequence). The CDR3 covers 15 residues. The CDR3 here is CASSRGTLNTGELFF. CDR3 DNA sequence: TGTGCCAGCAGCCGAGGGACACTGAACACCGGGGAGCTGTTTTTT.

The table lists this clonotype with many counts. One junction end does not reproduce the germline sequence, and a read error may be involved. This chain uses TRBV5-8 with TRBJ2-1; weak D call: TRBD2 (6 bases). The germline V gene encodes CDR1 SGHTS and CDR2 YDEGEE. CDR3 length: 16 amino acids. This CDR3 is CASSKWGAGSHNEQFF. As DNA, the CDR3 is TGTGCCAGCAGCAAATGGGGAGCGGGCTCCCACAATGAGCAGTTCTTC.

The table lists this clonotype with many counts. V is TRBV12-3 or TRBV12-4 and J is TRBJ1-2; unclear D gene. The CDR3 runs to 13 residues. Trimming left V 2 bases short and J 6 bases short, with 10 bases between. The DNA of the CDR3 is TGTGCCAGCAGTTTAAGAGGGCCCAATGGCTACACCTTC. Translating gives CASSLRGPNGYTF.

This sequence joins TRBV27 and TRBJ2-1; weak D call: TRBD1 (6 bases). Trimming took 4 bases from V and 0 from J, leaving 13 bases between them. From germline, CDR1 is MNHEY and CDR2 SMNVEV (reference sequence). The CDR3 is 16 residues long. CDR3 sequence: CASSSFDRSSYNEQFF. As DNA, the CDR3 is TGTGCCAGCAGTTCCTTCGACAGGAGCTCCTACAATGAGCAGTTCTTC.

This clonotype was counted ten times or more. The chain couples TRBV27 to TRBJ2-7; D gene ambiguous. The CDR3 has 13 amino acids. Germline values: CDR1 MNHEY, CDR2 SMNVEV (reference sequence). Between the trimmed V and J ends, which lost 3 bases and 1 base, there was a span of 7 bases. The CDR3 loop reads CASSLKGSYEQYF. CDR3 nucleotide sequence: TGTGCCAGCAGTTTGAAAGGGTCCTACGAGCAGTACTTC.

There are many counts of this clonotype. This chain joins TRBV10-1 and TRBJ1-5, with D hard to call. The CDR3 is 13 amino acids. Trimming removed 4 bases at V and 6 bases at J, with 10 bases between. Germline V gives CDR1 WNHNN, CDR2 SYGVQD (reference sequence). CDR3 sequence (DNA): TGCGCCAGCAGTGCGACGGTGGGTCAGCCCCAGCATTTT. It yields the protein CASSATVGQPQHF.

There are a few counts of this clonotype. The chain uses TRBV11-3 and TRBJ2-7, with a possible D match to TRBD1 (5 bases). The CDR3 extends over 13 amino acids. CDR1 and CDR2 (germline): SGHNT, YENEEA. Between the trimmed V and J ends, which lost 0 bases and 6 bases, there was a span of 9 bases. The CDR3 DNA reads TGTGCCAGCAGCTTAGATCCAGGGTTCGAGCAGTACTTC. Its translation is CASSLDPGFEQYF.

This clonotype has more than one count but fewer than ten. V is TRBV6-1 and J is TRBJ2-1, with TRBD2 matching 7 bases. The CDR3 is 12 residues long. CDR1 is MNHNS and CDR2 is SASEGT in the germline V gene. V gave up 2 bases and J gave up 13 bases; unmatched junction bases: 5. CDR3 in amino acids: CASSESGLIQFF. CDR3 bases: TGTGCCAGCAGTGAATCGGGACTAATTCAGTTCTTC.

V and J are TRBV28 and TRBJ2-1; no reliable D call. The ends were cut back, 5 bases at V and 5 bases at J, with 10 bases in the middle. CDR3 size: 13 residues. CDR1 and CDR2 from the germline V gene are MDHEN and SYDVKM. The CDR3 loop reads CASSPRPNNEQFF. CDR3 sequence (DNA): TGTGCCAGCAGTCCCCGGCCGAACAATGAGCAGTTCTTC.

This clonotype has a count of ten or more. The chain joins TRBV6-2 or TRBV6-3 to TRBJ2-3; no definite D call. CDR1 MNHEY and CDR2 SVGEGT come from the germline V gene. Trimming took 2 bases from V and 4 from J, leaving 7 bases between them. This CDR3 comprises 13 residues. CDR3 coding DNA: TGTGCCAGCAGTTACGTCGTGGCAGATACGCAGTATTTT. Translating gives CASSYVVADTQYF.

In this sample, this clonotype turned up many times. The J gene is TRBJ2-1, the V gene TRBV29-1, with D possibly TRBD1 on 6 matching bases. V was clipped by 7 bases and J by 5 bases, with 18 bases between them. CDR3 length equals 14 residues. CDR1 SQVTM and CDR2 ANQGSEA come from the germline V gene. The CDR3 DNA is TGCAGCGCAGGAAGAGGACAGAGGGACAATGAGCAGTTCTTC. As protein: CSAGRGQRDNEQFF.